The clone carrying this T cell receptor beta chain was observed at least ten times. The sample originates from a study of T cells after yellow fever vaccination. The germline V gene encodes CDR1 SGHTA and CDR2 FQGTGA. The CDR3 sequence is 12 residues long. Trimming stripped 5 bases from V and 5 bases from J, with 6 bases between. TCRdb processed the 5' RACE reads anew with MiXCR; each CDR3 protein has one entry. This sample carries 30,000 to 40,000 distinct CDR3 sequences, 5% to 8.5% of them seen once, and the ten largest clones take roughly 22%. The receptor comes from a young man who received the YFV17D yellow fever vaccine. This chain links TRBV7-3 with TRBJ2-2; D remains ambiguous. The sequencing used PBMCs, either bulk or a sorted T-cell subset (CD4+, CD8+, memory, or dextramer-sorted; not recorded which), collected on the day of the first yellow fever vaccination. CDR3 in DNA: TGTGCCAGCAGCACAAGGACCGGGGAGCTGTTTTTT. This codes for CASSTRTGELFF.